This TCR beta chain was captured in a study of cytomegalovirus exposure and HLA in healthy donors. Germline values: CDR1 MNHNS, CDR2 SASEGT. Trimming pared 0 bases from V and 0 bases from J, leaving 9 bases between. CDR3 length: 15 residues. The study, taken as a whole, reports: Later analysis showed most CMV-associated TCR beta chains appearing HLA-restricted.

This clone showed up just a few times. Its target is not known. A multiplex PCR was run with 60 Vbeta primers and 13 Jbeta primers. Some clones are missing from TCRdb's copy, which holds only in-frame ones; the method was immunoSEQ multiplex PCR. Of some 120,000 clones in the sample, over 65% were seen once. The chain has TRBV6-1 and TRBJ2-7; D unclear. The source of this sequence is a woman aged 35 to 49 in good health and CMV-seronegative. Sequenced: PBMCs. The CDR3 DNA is TGTGCCAGCAGTGAAGCCCCACTGAGCTCCTACGAGCAGTACTTC. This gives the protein CASSEAPLSSYEQYF.